Described below is a single TCR beta chain sequence and its context. Its antigen is as yet unknown. Sorted subsets were amplified in replicate PCRs using approximately 0.2 ug DNA, roughly 30,000 T cell genomes. The repertoire was sequenced with immunoSEQ multiplex PCR; TCRdb's copy has only in-frame clones and lacks some. The repertoire has about 980,000 clones, 76% of them found once; the top ten carry over 1.3%. There are 15 residues in the CDR3. V trimming: 3 bases; J trimming: 3 bases; junction bases outside the gene matches: 10. Germline CDR1 reads GTSNPN; CDR2 reads SVGIG (reference sequence). The record originates from a study of shared clonotypes between healthy human individuals. Findings and caveats of the study: Investigators expected sequencing depth to affect clonotype sharing among donors. Non-shared clonotypes were found to have lower generation probabilities than the clonotypes that were shared by all four of the sorted-subset donors.

The receptor was isolated from a man aged 18 to 30 in good health. The rearrangement joins TRBV30 to TRBJ2-7; 8 bases align to TRBD2. The source material was memory CD4+ T cells sorted from blood. Subset noted: CD45RA-negative fraction. The CDR3 coding sequence is TGTGCCTGGAGCCCGGGGGGGACTAGAGGCTACGAGCAGTACTTC. Its protein is CAWSPGGTRGYEQYF.